This entry is about one T cell receptor beta chain. Its antigen is as yet unknown. The PCR used 60 Vbeta and 13 Jbeta primers. Profiling relied on immunoSEQ multiplex PCR, and the TCRdb table lists in-frame clones only, not all of them. The data contain 55,000 or so clones, about 80% of them singletons. This CDR3 is built from 14 residues. The entry originates in a study of cytomegalovirus exposure and HLA in healthy donors. Study-wide points: Many donors shared some public TCRs, even though most TCR sequences were rare. An assumption of roughly uniform sequencing depth across donors underlay the presence/absence analyses. Using a false discovery rate of 0.05, a later analysis showed that approximately 17,000 TCR beta sequences were associated with HLA alleles.

Healthy bone marrow donors made up the donors. The source is a middle-aged man in good health and CMV-seronegative. The chain carries TRBV21-1 and TRBJ1-1. TRBV21-1 corresponds to a pseudogene. The sample consisted of PBMCs. CDR3 in amino acids: CASSKGRGAAEAFF. CDR3 in DNA: TGTGCCAGCAGCAAAGGTCGGGGGGCCGCTGAAGCTTTCTTT.